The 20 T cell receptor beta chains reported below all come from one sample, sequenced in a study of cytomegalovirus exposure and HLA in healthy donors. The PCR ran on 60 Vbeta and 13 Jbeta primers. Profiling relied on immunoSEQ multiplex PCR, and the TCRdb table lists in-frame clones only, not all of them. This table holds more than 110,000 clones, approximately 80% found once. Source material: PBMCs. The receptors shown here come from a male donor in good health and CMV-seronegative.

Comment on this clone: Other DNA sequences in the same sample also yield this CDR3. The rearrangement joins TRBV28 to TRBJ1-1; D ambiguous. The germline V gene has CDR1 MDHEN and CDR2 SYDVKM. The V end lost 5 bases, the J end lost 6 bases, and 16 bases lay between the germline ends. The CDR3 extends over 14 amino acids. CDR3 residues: CASSLPSPGSEAFF. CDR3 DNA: TGTGCCAGCAGTCTACCGTCCCCGGGTTCTGAAGCTTTCTTT.

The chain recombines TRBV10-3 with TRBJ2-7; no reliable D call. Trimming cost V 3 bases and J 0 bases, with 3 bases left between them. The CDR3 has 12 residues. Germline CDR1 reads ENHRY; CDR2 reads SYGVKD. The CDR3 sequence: CAISDSSYEQYF. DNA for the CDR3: TGTGCCATCAGTGACAGCTCCTACGAGCAGTACTTC.

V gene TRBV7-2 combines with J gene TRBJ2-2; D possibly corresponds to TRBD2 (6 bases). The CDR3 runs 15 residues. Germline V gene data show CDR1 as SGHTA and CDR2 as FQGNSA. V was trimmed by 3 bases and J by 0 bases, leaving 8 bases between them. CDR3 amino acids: CASSFSGANTGELFF. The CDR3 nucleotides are TGTGCCAGCAGCTTTTCGGGGGCGAACACCGGGGAGCTGTTTTTT.

The CDR3 spells CASSRGSVTEAFF. The CDR3 DNA follows: TGTGCCAGCAGCAGGGGAAGCGTCACTGAAGCTTTCTTT. The chain uses TRBV27 and TRBJ1-1; D may be TRBD1 (6 bases). The CDR3 contains 13 residues. Germline V gene sequence: CDR1 MNHEY, CDR2 SMNVEV (reference sequence). Trimming took off 6 bases at V and 4 bases at J, with 12 bases between the two ends.

The CDR3 loop is CASSSTANTGELFF. CDR3 coding DNA: TGTGCCAGCAGCTCAACAGCGAACACCGGGGAGCTGTTTTTT. This rearrangement joins TRBV7-9 to TRBJ2-2; D is ambiguous. The V gene lost 4 bases and the J gene lost 0 bases, with 6 bases spanning the gap. Germline V gives CDR1 SEHNR, CDR2 FQNEAQ (reference sequence). The CDR3 loop spans 14 amino acids.

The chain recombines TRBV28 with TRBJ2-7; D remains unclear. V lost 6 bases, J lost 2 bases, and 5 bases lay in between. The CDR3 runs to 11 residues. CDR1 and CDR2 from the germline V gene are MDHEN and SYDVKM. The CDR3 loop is CASSPAYEQYF. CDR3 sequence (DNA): TGTGCCAGCAGCCCCGCCTACGAGCAGTACTTC.

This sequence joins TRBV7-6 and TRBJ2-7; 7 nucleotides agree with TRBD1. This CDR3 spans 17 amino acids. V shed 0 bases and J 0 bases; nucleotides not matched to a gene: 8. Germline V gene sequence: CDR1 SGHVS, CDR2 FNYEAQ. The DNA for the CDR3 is TGTGCCAGCAGCTTAGCTCGAGGCCGGGACAGCTCCTACGAGCAGTACTTC. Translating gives CASSLARGRDSSYEQYF.

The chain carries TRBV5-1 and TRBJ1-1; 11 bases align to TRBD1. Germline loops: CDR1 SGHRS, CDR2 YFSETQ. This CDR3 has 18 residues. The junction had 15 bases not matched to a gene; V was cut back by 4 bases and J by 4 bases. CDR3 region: CASSTRTGGRIKSTEAFF. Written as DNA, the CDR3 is TGCGCCAGCAGCACCCGGACAGGGGGCAGAATTAAGAGCACTGAAGCTTTCTTT.

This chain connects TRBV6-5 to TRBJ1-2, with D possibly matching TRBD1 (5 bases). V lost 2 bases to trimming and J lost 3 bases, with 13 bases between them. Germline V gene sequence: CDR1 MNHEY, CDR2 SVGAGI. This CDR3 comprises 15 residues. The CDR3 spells CASSYGGANHYGYTF. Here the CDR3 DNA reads TGTGCCAGCAGTTACGGTGGGGCGAATCACTATGGCTACACCTTC.

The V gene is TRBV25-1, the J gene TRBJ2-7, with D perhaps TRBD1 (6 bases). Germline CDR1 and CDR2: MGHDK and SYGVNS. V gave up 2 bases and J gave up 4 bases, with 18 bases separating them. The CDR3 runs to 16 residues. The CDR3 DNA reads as TGTGCCAGCAGTGAAGCTCGGGACACAAATAGATACGAGCAGTACTTC. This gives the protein CASSEARDTNRYEQYF.

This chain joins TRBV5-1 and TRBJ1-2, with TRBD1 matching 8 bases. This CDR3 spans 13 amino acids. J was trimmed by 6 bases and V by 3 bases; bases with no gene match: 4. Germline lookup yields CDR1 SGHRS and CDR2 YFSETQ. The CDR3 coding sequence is TGCGCCAGCAGCTCGCAGGGGGCGGATGGCTACACCTTC. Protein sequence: CASSSQGADGYTF.

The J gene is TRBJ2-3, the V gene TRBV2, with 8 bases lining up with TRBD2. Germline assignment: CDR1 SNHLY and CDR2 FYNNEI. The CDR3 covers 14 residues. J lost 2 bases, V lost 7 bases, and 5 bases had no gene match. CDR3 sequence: CASILTSDTDTQYF. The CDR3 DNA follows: TGTGCCAGCATTCTGACTAGCGACACAGATACGCAGTATTTT.

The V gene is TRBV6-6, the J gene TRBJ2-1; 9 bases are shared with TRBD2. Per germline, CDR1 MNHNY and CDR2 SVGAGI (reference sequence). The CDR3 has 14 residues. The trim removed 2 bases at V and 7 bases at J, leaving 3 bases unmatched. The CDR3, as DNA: TGTGCCAGCAGTTACGGGACTAGCTTTAATGAGCAGTTCTTC. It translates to CASSYGTSFNEQFF.

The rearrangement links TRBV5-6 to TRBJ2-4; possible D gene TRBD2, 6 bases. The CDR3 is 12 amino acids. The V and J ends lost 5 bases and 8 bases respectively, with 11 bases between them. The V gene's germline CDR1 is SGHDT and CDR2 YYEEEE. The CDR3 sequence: CASRGTSDIQYF. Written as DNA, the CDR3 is TGTGCCAGCAGGGGGACTTCGGACATTCAGTACTTC. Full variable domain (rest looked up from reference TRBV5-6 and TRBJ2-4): DAGVTQSPTHLIKTRGQQVTLRCSPKSGHDTVSWYQQALGQGPQFIFQYYEEEERQRGNFPDRFSGHQFPNYSSELNVNALLLGDSALYLCASRGTSDIQYFGAGTRLSVL.

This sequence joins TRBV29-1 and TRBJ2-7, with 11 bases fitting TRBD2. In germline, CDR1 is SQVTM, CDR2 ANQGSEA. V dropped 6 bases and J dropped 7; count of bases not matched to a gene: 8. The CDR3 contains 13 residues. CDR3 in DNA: TGCAGCGTCACTAGCGGGGGAAATAGGGAGCAGTACTTC. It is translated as CSVTSGGNREQYF.

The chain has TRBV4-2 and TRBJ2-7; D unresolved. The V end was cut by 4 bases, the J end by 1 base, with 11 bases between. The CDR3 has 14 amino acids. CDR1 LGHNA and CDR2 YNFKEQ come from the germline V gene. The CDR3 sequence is CASSLEITSYEQYF. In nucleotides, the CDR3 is TGTGCCAGCAGCCTGGAGATAACATCCTACGAGCAGTACTTC.

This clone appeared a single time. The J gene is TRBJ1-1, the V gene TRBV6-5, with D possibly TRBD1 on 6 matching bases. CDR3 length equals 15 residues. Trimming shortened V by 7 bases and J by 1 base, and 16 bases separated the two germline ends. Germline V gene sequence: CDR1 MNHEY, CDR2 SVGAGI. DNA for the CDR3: TGTGCCAGCACCTGGACGATACAGGGGAACACTGAAGCTTTCTTT. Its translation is CASTWTIQGNTEAFF.

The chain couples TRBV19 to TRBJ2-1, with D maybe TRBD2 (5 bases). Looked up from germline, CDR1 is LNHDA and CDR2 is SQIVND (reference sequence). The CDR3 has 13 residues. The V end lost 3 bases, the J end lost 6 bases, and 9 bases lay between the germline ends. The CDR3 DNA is TGTGCCAGTAGTATGAGTGAGGGCAATGAGCAGTTCTTC. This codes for CASSMSEGNEQFF.

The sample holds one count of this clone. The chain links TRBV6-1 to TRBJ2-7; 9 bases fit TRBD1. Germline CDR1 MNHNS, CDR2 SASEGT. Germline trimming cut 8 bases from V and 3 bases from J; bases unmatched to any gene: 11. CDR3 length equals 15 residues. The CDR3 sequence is CASVVRQGDHYEQYF. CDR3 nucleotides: TGTGCCAGCGTAGTAAGACAGGGGGACCACTACGAGCAGTACTTC.

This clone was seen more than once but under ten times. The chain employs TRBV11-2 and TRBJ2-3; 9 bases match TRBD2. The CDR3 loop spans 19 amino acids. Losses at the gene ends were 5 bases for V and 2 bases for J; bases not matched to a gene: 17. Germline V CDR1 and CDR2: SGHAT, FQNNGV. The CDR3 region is CASSPLAGGPLSDTDTQYF. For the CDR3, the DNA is TGTGCCAGCAGCCCCCTTGCGGGGGGGCCTCTAAGCGACACAGATACGCAGTATTTT.